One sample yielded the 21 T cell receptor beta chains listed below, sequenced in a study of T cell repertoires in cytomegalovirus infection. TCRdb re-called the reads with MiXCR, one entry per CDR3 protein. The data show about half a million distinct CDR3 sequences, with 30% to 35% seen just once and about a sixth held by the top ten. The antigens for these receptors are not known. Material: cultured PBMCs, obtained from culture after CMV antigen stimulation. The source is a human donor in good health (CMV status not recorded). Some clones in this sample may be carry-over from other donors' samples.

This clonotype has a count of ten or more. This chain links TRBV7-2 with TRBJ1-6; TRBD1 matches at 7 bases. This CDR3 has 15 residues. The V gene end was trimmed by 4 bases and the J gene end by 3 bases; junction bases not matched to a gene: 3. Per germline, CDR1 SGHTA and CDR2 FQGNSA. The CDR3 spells CASSSTGLYNSPLHF. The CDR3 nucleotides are TGTGCCAGCAGCTCGACAGGGCTCTATAATTCACCCCTCCACTTT.

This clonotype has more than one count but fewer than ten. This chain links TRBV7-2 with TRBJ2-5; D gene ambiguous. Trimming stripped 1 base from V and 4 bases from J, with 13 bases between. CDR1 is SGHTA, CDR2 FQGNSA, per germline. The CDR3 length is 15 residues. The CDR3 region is CASSLDLFAGETQYF. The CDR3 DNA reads TGTGCCAGCAGCTTAGACCTGTTCGCAGGAGAGACCCAGTACTTC.

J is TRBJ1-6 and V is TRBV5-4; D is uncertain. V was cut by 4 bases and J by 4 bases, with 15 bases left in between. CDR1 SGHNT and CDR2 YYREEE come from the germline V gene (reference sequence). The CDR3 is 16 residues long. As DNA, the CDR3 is TGTGCCAGCAGCCCCCGGAGCCGACGTTATAATTCACCCCTCCACTTT. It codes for CASSPRSRRYNSPLHF.

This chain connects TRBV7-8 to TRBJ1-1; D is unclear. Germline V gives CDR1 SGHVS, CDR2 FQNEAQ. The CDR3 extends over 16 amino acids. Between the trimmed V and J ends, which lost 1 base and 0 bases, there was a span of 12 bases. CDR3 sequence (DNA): TGTGCCAGCAGCTTAGGCGCTCGGATCATGAACACTGAAGCTTTCTTT. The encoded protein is CASSLGARIMNTEAFF.

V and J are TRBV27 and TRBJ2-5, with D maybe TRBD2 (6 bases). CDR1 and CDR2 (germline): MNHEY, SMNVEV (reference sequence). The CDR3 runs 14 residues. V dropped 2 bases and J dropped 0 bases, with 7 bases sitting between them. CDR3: CASSLRRDQETQYF. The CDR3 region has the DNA TGTGCCAGCAGTTTAAGGAGGGACCAAGAGACCCAGTACTTC.

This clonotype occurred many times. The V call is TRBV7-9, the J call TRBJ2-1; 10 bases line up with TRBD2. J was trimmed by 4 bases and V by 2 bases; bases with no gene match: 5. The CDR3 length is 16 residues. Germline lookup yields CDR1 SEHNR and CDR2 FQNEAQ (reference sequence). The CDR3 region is CASSLFGLADYNEQFF. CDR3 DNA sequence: TGTGCCAGCAGCTTATTCGGACTAGCGGATTACAATGAGCAGTTCTTC.

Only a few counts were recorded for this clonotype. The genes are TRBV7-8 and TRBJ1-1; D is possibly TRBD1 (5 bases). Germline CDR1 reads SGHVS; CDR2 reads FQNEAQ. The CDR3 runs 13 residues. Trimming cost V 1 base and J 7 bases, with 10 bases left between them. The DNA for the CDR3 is TGTGCCAGCAGCTTAGTTGGGGGGTTTGAAGCTTTCTTT. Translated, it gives CASSLVGGFEAFF.

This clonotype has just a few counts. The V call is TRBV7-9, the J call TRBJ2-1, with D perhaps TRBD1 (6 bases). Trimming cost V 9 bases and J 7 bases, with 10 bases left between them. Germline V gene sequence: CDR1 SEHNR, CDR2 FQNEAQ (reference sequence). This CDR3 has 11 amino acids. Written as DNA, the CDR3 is TGTGCCAGAGAGGGGGAAAATGAGCAGTTCTTC. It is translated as CAREGENEQFF.

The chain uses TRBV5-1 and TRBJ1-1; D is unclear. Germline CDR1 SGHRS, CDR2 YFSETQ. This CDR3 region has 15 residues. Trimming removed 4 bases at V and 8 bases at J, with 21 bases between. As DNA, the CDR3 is TGCGCCAGCAGCCCCGTGGTACAGCCCTACAGCGAAGCTTTCTTT. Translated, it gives CASSPVVQPYSEAFF.

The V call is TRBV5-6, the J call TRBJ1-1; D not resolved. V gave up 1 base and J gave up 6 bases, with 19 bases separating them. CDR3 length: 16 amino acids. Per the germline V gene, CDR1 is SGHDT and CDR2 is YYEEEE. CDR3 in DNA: TGTGCCAGCAGCTTGCTCGCCCGTGGCAGTAAGGCTGAAGCTTTCTTT. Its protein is CASSLLARGSKAEAFF.

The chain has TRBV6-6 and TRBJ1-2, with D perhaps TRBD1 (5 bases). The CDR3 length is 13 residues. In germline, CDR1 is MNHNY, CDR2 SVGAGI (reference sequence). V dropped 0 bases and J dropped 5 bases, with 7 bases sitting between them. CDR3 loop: CASSYSQGYGYTF. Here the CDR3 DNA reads TGTGCCAGCAGTTACTCCCAGGGTTATGGCTACACCTTC.

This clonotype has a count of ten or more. Here the CDR3 DNA reads TGTGCCAGCAGCTCGGGACTAGCTCTTTACAATGAGCAGTTCTTC. As protein: CASSSGLALYNEQFF. The chain uses TRBV7-2 and TRBJ2-1; TRBD2 matches at 9 bases. The CDR3 spans 15 residues. V gave up 4 bases and J gave up 4 bases; unmatched junction bases: 5. Germline values: CDR1 SGHTA, CDR2 FQGNSA. Variable domain in full (rest from reference TRBV7-2 and TRBJ2-1): GAGVSQSPSNKVTEKGKDVELRCDPISGHTALYWYRQSLGQGLEFLIYFQGNSAPDKSGLPSDRFSAERTGGSVSTLTIQRTQQEDSAVYLCASSSGLALYNEQFFGPGTRLTVL.

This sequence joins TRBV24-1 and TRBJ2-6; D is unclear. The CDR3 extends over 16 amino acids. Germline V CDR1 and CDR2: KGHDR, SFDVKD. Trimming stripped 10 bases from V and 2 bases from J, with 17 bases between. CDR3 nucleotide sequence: TGTGCCACGAGTACTCTACCTGTCACTGGGGCCAACGTCCTGACTTTC. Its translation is CATSTLPVTGANVLTF.

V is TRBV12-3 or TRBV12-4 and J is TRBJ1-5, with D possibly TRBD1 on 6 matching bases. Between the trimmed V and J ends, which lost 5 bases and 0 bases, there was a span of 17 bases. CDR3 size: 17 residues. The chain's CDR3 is CASSRGLGQHSNQPQHF. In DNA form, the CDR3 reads TGTGCCAGCAGTCGGGGGCTCGGACAGCATAGCAATCAGCCCCAGCATTTT.

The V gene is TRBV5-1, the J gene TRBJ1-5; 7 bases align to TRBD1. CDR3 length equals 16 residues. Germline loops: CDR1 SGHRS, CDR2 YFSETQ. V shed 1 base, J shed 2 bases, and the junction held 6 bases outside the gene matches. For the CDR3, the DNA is TGCGCCAGCAGCTTGACGGGACAGTCAGGCAATCAGCCCCAGCATTTT. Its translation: CASSLTGQSGNQPQHF.

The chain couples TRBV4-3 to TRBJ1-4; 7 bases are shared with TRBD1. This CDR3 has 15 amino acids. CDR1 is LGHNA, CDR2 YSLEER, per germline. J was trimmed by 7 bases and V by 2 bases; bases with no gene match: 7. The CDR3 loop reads CASSQRGTGVEKLFF. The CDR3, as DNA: TGCGCCAGCAGCCAAAGGGGAACAGGGGTTGAAAAACTGTTTTTT.

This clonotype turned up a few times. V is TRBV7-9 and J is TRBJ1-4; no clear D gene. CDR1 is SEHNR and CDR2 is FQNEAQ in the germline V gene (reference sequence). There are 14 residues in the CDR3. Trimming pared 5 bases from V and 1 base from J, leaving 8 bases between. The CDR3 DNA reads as TGTGCCAGCAGCCTGGACCTAACTAATGAAAAACTGTTTTTT. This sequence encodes CASSLDLTNEKLFF.

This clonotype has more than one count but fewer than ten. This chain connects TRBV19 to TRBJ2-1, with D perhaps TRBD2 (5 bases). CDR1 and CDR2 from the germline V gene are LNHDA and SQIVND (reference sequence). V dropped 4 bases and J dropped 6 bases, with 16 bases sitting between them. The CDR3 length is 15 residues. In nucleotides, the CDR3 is TGTGCCAGTAGTACCCGAGAGGGTGGCTCCAATGAGCAGTTCTTC. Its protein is CASSTREGGSNEQFF.

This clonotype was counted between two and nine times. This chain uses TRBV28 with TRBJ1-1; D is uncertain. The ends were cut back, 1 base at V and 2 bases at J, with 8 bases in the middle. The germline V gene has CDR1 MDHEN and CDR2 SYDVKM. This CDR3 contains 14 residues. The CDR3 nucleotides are TGTGCCAGCAGTTTATCCGGGGATAACACTGAAGCTTTCTTT. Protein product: CASSLSGDNTEAFF.

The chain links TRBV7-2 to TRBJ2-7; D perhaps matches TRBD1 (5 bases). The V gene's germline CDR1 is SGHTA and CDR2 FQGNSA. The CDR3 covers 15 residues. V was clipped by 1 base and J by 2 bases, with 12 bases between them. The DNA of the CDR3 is TGTGCCAGCAGCTTAGGGGGCCAGCCCACCTACGAGCAGTACTTC. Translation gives CASSLGGQPTYEQYF. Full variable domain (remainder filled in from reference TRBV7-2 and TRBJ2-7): GAGVSQSPSNKVTEKGKDVELRCDPISGHTALYWYRQSLGQGLEFLIYFQGNSAPDKSGLPSDRFSAERTGGSVSTLTIQRTQQEDSAVYLCASSLGGQPTYEQYFGPGTRLTVT.

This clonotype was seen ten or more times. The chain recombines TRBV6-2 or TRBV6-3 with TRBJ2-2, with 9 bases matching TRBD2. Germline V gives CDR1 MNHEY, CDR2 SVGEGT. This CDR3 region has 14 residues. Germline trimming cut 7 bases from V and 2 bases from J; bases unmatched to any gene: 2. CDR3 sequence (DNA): TGTGCCAGCATTAGCGGGAGTAACACCGGGGAGCTGTTTTTT. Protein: CASISGSNTGELFF.